The 20 T cell receptor beta chains below all came from one sample that was sequenced in a study of T cell repertoires in cytomegalovirus infection. MiXCR was run by TCRdb on the reads, yielding one entry per CDR3 protein. The profile shows approximately 97,000 distinct CDR3 sequences, about 15% of them singletons. The sequenced material came from PBMCs. The receptors here all came from a human donor in good health (CMV status not recorded). Some clones in this sample may be carry-over from other donors' samples.

This clonotype was picked up many times. This chain uses TRBV7-2 with TRBJ1-1; unclear D gene. V dropped 6 bases and J dropped 6 bases, with 11 bases sitting between them. Germline CDR1 SGHTA, CDR2 FQGNSA. This CDR3 is 12 amino acids long. CDR3 sequence reads: CASSTPPSEAFF. For the CDR3, the DNA is TGTGCCAGCAGTACTCCCCCTTCTGAAGCTTTCTTT.

In this sample, this clonotype turned up a few times. V usage is TRBV3-1 and J usage is TRBJ2-7; 7 bases map to TRBD2. Germline CDR1 and CDR2: LGHDT and YNNKEL (reference sequence). The CDR3 sequence is 13 residues long. J gave up 5 bases and V 2 bases, and 3 bases lay outside the gene matches. CDR3 nucleotides: TGTGCCAGCAGCCAAAGTCGGGGGGACGAGCAGTACTTC. Residues: CASSQSRGDEQYF.

In its sample, this clonotype was seen many times. The chain employs TRBV7-2 and TRBJ1-1; D may be TRBD1 (5 bases). The CDR3 is 16 amino acids. The germline CDR1 and CDR2 sequences are SGHTA and FQGNSA. With 2 bases removed from V and 1 base from J, the gap between germline ends came to 14 bases. The CDR3 spells CASSLITPGGNTEAFF. CDR3 in DNA: TGTGCCAGCAGCTTAATAACCCCGGGGGGGAACACTGAAGCTTTCTTT.

In regard to this clonotype: The junction does not match germline at one end; this may be a read error. J is TRBJ1-1 and V is TRBV2, with TRBD1 matching over 9 bases. The CDR3 extends over 14 amino acids. Germline V lookup: CDR1 SNHLY, CDR2 FYNNEI. CDR3 sequence reads: CASREDRGSRGAFF. The DNA of the CDR3 is TGTGCCAGCAGGGAAGACAGGGGGTCAAGGGGAGCTTTCTTT.

This chain links TRBV14 with TRBJ2-1; 12 positions match TRBD2. The CDR3 is 18 residues long. Per the germline V gene, CDR1 is SGHDN and CDR2 is FVKESK. V was pared by 1 base and J by 3 bases, with 7 bases of the junction left unmatched. The CDR3 DNA sequence: TGTGCCAGCAGCCAAGGTCCCATGACTAGCGGGGGCTACAATGAGCAGTTCTTC. It encodes CASSQGPMTSGGYNEQFF. The entire variable domain, with the rest obtained from reference TRBV14 and TRBJ2-1, is as follows: EAGVTQFPSHSVIEKGQTVTLRCDPISGHDNLYWYRRVMGKEIKFLLHFVKESKQDESGMPNNRFLAERTGGTYSTLKVQPAELEDSGVYFCASSQGPMTSGGYNEQFFGPGTRLTVL.

The rearrangement links TRBV7-2 to TRBJ2-2; D is uncertain. The V and J ends lost 4 bases and 9 bases respectively, with 12 bases between them. This CDR3 has 13 amino acids. Germline V CDR1 and CDR2: SGHTA, FQGNSA. The CDR3 nucleotides are TGTGCCAGCAGCTCCCGATTGCTTAGGGAGCTGTTTTTT. Translating gives CASSSRLLRELFF.

J is TRBJ1-1 and V is TRBV5-6; D call uncertain. There are 15 residues in the CDR3. V was trimmed by 2 bases and J by 1 base, leaving 12 bases between them. The germline V gene has CDR1 SGHDT and CDR2 YYEEEE. The CDR3 loop reads CASSLVYQGNTEAFF. The CDR3 region has the DNA TGTGCCAGCAGCTTAGTATACCAAGGGAACACTGAAGCTTTCTTT.

This clonotype was recorded many times. The chain employs TRBV2 and TRBJ2-4; TRBD2 matches at 13 bases. The germline CDR1 and CDR2 sequences are SNHLY and FYNNEI. V lost 6 bases and J lost 4; bases outside the gene matches: 3. The CDR3 covers 15 residues. CDR3 nucleotides: TGTGCCAGCAGAGGACTAGCGGGGGCTAAAAACATTCAGTACTTC. This encodes CASRGLAGAKNIQYF.

This clonotype showed up many times. This sequence joins TRBV7-8 and TRBJ1-1, with D perhaps TRBD1 (5 bases). Germline V gives CDR1 SGHVS, CDR2 FQNEAQ. The length of the CDR3 is 15 residues. The V and J ends lost 5 bases and 1 base respectively, with 14 bases between them. The CDR3 protein is CASSQLVGTNTEAFF. The CDR3 bases are TGTGCCAGCAGCCAATTAGTAGGGACGAACACTGAAGCTTTCTTT.

The chain carries TRBV29-1 and TRBJ1-2; possibly TRBD1 for D (6 bases). The CDR3 has 13 amino acids. Germline values: CDR1 SQVTM, CDR2 ANQGSEA. V was trimmed by 6 bases and J by 4 bases, leaving 15 bases between them. CDR3 sequence (DNA): TGCAGCGTAGCTAGGACAGAGGGCTATGGCTACACCTTC. Translation: CSVARTEGYGYTF.

This clonotype was counted many times. The V gene is TRBV7-3, the J gene TRBJ2-3, with D possibly being TRBD1 (6 bases). Germline lookup yields CDR1 SGHTA and CDR2 FQGTGA. Trimming shortened V by 0 bases and J by 3 bases, and 19 bases separated the two germline ends. The CDR3 sequence is 18 residues long. CDR3: CASSLTLGRGGVTDTQYF. CDR3 bases: TGTGCCAGCAGCTTAACACTAGGCAGGGGTGGTGTGACAGATACGCAGTATTTT.

This clonotype was counted ten times or more. This sequence joins TRBV7-2 and TRBJ2-5, with D hard to call. The CDR3 loop spans 13 amino acids. Trimming took off 1 base at V and 6 bases at J, with 9 bases between the two ends. Germline CDR1 SGHTA, CDR2 FQGNSA. CDR3 in DNA: TGTGCCAGCAGCTTAGGGGCGATGCAGACCCAGTACTTC. Amino acid sequence: CASSLGAMQTQYF.

The chain carries TRBV11-2 and TRBJ2-3, with TRBD1 as a possible D gene (6 bases). This CDR3 contains 13 residues. Germline CDR1 is SGHAT and CDR2 is FQNNGV. Trimming shortened V by 8 bases and J by 9 bases, and 18 bases separated the two germline ends. The CDR3 sequence: CASRNPQGLTQYF. The CDR3 DNA is TGTGCCAGCCGGAACCCCCAGGGGCTAACGCAGTATTTT.

V usage is TRBV30 and J usage is TRBJ1-1; D is undetermined. CDR3 size: 14 residues. The germline V and J ends were trimmed by 2 bases and 3 bases, with 13 bases remaining between them. Germline values: CDR1 GTSNPN, CDR2 SVGIG (reference sequence). For the CDR3, the DNA is TGTGCCTGGAGTAAAGGGATTGGTGACACTGAAGCTTTCTTT. Translation gives CAWSKGIGDTEAFF. The full variable domain, rest sourced from reference TRBV30 and TRBJ1-1, is SQTIHQWPATLVQPVGSPLSLECTVEGTSNPNLYWYRQAAGRGLQLLFYSVGIGQISSEVPQNLSASRPQDRQFILSSKKLLLSDSGFYLCAWSKGIGDTEAFFGQGTRLTVV.

This clonotype was observed a handful of times. The chain recombines TRBV28 with TRBJ1-2; the D is unclear. Germline V CDR1 and CDR2: MDHEN, SYDVKM. This CDR3 is built from 16 residues. Trimming stripped 4 bases from V and 2 bases from J, with 17 bases between. The CDR3 region has the DNA TGTGCCAGCAGTTCTTCTAGTTGGGGAGGCAACTATGGCTACACCTTC. Translating gives CASSSSSWGGNYGYTF.

This clonotype was detected ten times or more. This chain links TRBV7-2 with TRBJ1-1; D gene uncertain. Germline lookup yields CDR1 SGHTA and CDR2 FQGNSA. The CDR3 has 15 amino acids. V dropped 1 base and J dropped 12 bases, with 21 bases sitting between them. CDR3 sequence: CASSLDGVPGPGTFF. The CDR3 DNA sequence: TGTGCCAGCAGCTTAGACGGGGTTCCTGGGCCTGGGACTTTCTTT.

This chain links TRBV5-1 with TRBJ1-6, with a possible D match to TRBD1 (5 bases). Trimming pared 6 bases from V and 6 bases from J, leaving 22 bases between. This CDR3 is 17 amino acids long. CDR1 is SGHRS and CDR2 is YFSETQ in the germline V gene. The CDR3 sequence is CASNRGDAISGNSPLHF. CDR3 DNA sequence: TGCGCCAGCAATCGGGGGGACGCCATCTCGGGTAATTCACCCCTCCACTTT.

This sequence joins TRBV4-3 and TRBJ2-3; D is undetermined. Germline-derived CDR1 and CDR2 are LGHNA and YSLEER. CDR3 length: 16 amino acids. V gave up 4 bases and J gave up 3 bases, with 17 bases separating them. CDR3 protein: CASSRGVGEPTDTQYF. DNA for the CDR3: TGCGCCAGCAGCCGCGGCGTGGGCGAACCGACAGATACGCAGTATTTT.

This clonotype was observed a handful of times. The chain is built from TRBV7-8 and TRBJ1-5; tentative D call: TRBD1 (6 bases). This CDR3 region has 14 residues. The V and J ends lost 2 bases and 2 bases respectively, with 7 bases between them. Germline CDR1 reads SGHVS; CDR2 reads FQNEAQ. The DNA for the CDR3 is TGTGCCAGCAGCTTAAACAGGGGCAATCAGCCCCAGCATTTT. Protein: CASSLNRGNQPQHF.

V gene TRBV15 combines with J gene TRBJ1-4; D gene unclear. CDR3 length: 16 amino acids. Germline loops: CDR1 LNHNV, CDR2 YYDKDF (reference sequence). Trimming shortened V by 3 bases and J by 8 bases, and 19 bases separated the two germline ends. CDR3 nucleotide sequence: TGTGCCACCAGCAGTTTCGGGCGCCGGGAGACCGAAAAACTGTTTTTT. Residues: CATSSFGRRETEKLFF.